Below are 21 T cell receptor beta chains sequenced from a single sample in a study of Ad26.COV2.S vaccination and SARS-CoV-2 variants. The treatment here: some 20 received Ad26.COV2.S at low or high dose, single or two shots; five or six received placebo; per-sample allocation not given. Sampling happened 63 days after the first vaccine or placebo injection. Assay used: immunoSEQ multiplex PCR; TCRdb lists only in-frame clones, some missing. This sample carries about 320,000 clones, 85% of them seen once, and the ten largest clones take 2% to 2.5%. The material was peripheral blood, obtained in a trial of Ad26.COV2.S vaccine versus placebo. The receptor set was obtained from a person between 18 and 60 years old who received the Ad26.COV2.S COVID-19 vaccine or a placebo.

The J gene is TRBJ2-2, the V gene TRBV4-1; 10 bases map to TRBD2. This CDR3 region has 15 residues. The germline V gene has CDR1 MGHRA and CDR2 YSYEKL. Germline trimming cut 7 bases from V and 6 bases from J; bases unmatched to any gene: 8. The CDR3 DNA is TGCGCCAGCACCTCCGGCGGGACTAGCGCCGGGGAGCTGTTTTTT. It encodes CASTSGGTSAGELFF.

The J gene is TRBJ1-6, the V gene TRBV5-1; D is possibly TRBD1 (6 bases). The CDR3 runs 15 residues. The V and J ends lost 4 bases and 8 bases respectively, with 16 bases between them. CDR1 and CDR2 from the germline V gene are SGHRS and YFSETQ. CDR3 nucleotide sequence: TGCGCCAGCAGCACCACCGGGGGGGGCGATTCACCCCTCCACTTT. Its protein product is CASSTTGGGDSPLHF.

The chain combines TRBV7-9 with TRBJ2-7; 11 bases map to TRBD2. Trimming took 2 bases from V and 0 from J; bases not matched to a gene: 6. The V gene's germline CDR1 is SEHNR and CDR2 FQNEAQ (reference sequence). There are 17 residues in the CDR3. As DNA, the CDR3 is TGTGCCAGCAGCTTAACTAGCGGGGGCCGTTACTCCTACGAGCAGTACTTC. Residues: CASSLTSGGRYSYEQYF.

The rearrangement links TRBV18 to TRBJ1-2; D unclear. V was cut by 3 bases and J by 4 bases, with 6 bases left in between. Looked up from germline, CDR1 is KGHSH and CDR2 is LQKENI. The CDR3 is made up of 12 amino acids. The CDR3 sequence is CASSPTAYGYTF. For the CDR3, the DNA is TGTGCCAGCTCACCGACGGCCTATGGCTACACCTTC.

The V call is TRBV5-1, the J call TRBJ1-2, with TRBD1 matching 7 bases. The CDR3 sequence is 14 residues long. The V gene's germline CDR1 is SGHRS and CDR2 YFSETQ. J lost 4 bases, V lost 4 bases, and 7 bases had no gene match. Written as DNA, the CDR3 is TGCGCCAGCAGCCTACTGACAGGGACCTATGGCTACACCTTC. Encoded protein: CASSLLTGTYGYTF.

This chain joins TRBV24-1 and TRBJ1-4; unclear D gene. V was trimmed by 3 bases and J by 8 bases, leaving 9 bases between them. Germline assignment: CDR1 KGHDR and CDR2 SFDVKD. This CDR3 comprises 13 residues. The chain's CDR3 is CATSDIRTEKLFF. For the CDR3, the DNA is TGTGCCACCAGTGATATAAGGACCGAAAAACTGTTTTTT.

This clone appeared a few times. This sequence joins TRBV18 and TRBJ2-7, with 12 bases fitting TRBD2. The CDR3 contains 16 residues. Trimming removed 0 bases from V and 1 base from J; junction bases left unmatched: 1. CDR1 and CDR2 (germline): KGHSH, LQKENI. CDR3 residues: CASSPPTSGGSYEQYF. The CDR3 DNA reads TGTGCCAGCTCACCACCGACTAGCGGGGGTTCCTACGAGCAGTACTTC.

The CDR3 coding sequence is TGTGCCAGCAGGGGAAGCGGGGGGGCCTCCAATGAGCAGTTCTTC. Protein: CASRGSGGASNEQFF. The chain couples TRBV6-6 to TRBJ2-1; 10 nucleotides align to TRBD2. The CDR3 runs 15 residues. Germline V lookup: CDR1 MNHNY, CDR2 SVGAGI (reference sequence). V shed 6 bases, J shed 6 bases, and the junction held 8 bases outside the gene matches.

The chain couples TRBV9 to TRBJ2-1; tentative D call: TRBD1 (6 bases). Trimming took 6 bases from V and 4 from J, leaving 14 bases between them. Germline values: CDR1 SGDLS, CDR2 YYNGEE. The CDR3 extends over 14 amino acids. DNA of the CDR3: TGTGCCAGCAACCGACAGGATCAGTACAATGAGCAGTTCTTC. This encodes CASNRQDQYNEQFF.

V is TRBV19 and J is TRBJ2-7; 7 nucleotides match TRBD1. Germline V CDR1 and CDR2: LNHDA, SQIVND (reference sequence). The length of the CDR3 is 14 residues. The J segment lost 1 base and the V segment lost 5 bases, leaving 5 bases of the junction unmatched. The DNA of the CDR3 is TGTGCCAGTAGTGCTCGGACAGGTTCCTACGAGCAGTACTTC. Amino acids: CASSARTGSYEQYF.

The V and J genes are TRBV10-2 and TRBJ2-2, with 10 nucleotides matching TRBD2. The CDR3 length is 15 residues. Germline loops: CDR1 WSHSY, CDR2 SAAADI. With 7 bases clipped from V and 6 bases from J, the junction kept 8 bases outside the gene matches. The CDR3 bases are TGCGCCAGCACCGGTAGCGGGGGGCCGTCCGGGGAGCTGTTTTTT. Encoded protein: CASTGSGGPSGELFF.

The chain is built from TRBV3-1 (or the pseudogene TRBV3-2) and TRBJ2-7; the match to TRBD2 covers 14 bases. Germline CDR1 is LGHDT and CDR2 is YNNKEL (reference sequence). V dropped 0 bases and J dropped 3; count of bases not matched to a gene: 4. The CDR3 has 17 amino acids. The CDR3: CASSQDRGLAGDYEQYF. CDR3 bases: TGTGCCAGCAGCCAAGATCGGGGACTAGCGGGGGACTACGAGCAGTACTTC.

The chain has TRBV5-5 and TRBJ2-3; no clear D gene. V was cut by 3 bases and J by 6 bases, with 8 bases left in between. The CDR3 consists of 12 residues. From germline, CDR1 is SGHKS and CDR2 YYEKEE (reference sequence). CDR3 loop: CASSSRLDTQYF. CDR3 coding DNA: TGTGCCAGCAGCTCGCGACTCGATACGCAGTATTTT. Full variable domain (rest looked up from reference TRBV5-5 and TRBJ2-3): DAGVTQSPTHLIKTRGQQVTLRCSPISGHKSVSWYQQVLGQGPQFIFQYYEKEERGRGNFPDRFSARQFPNYSSELNVNALLLGDSALYLCASSSRLDTQYFGPGTRLTVL.

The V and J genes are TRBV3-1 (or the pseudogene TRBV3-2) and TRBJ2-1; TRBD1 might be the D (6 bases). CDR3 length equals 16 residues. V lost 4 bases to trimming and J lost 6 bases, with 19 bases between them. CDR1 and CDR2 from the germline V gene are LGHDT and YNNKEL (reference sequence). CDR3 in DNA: TGTGCCAGCAGCCTACCACAGGGAGCGCGAGTCAATGAGCAGTTCTTC. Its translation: CASSLPQGARVNEQFF.

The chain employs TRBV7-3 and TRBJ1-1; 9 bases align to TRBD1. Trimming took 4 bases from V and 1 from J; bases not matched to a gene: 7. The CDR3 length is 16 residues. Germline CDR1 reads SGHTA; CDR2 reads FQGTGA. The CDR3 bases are TGTGCCAGCAGCTCTTTTCCGGGACAGGGGAACACTGAAGCTTTCTTT. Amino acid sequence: CASSSFPGQGNTEAFF.

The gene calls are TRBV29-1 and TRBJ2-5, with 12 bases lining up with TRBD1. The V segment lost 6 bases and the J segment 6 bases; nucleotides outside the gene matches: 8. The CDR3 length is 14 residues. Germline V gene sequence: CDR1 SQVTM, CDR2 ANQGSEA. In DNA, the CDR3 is TGCAGCGTGGACGCGGGACAGGGGGCGAAGACCCAGTACTTC. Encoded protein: CSVDAGQGAKTQYF.

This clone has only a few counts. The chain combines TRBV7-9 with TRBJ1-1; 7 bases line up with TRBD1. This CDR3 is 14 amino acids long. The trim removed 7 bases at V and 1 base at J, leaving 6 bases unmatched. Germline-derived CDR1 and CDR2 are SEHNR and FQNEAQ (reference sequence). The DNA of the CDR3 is TGTGCCAGCATCCAGGGGACAGAGAACACTGAAGCTTTCTTT. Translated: CASIQGTENTEAFF.

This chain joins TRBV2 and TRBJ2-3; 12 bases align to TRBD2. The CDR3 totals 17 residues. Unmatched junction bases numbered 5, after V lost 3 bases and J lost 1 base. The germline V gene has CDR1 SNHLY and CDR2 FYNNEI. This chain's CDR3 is CASSDWTSGARTDTQYF. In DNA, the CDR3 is TGTGCCAGCAGTGACTGGACTAGCGGGGCCCGCACAGATACGCAGTATTTT.

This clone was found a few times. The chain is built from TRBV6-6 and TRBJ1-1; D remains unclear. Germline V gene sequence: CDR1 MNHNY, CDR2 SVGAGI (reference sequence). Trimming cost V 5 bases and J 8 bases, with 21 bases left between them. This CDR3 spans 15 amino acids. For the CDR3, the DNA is TGTGCCAGCAGTCCATCCAGGAGTCAAGCCGAAGAAGCTTTCTTT. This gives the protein CASSPSRSQAEEAFF.

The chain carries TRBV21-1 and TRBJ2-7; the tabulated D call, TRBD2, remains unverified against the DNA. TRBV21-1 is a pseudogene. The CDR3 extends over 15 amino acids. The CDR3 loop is CASSKRAGTSYEQYF. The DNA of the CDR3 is TGTGCCAGCAGCAAGAGGGCGGGGACCTCCTACGAGCAGTACTTC.

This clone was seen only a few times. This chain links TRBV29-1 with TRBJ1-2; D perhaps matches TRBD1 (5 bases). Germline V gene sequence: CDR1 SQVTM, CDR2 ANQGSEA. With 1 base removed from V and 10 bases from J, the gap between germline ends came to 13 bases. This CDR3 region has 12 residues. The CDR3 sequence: CSVEVNGAFYTF. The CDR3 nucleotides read TGCAGCGTTGAAGTTAACGGGGCCTTCTACACCTTC.